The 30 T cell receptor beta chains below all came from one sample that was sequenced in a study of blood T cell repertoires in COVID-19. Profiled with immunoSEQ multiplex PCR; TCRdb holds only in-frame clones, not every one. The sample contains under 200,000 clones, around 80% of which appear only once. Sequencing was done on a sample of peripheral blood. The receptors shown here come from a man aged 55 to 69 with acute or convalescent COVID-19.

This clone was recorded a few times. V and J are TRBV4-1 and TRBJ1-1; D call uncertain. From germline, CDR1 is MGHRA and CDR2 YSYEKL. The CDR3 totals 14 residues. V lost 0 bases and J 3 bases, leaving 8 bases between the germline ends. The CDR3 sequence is CASSQDHTDTEAFF. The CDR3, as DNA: TGCGCCAGCAGCCAAGATCACACAGACACTGAAGCTTTCTTT.

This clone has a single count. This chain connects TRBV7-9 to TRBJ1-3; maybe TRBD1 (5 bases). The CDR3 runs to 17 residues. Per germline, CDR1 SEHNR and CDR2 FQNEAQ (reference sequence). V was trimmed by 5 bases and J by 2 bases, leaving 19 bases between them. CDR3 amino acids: CASSPTDPLGPGNTIYF. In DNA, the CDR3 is TGTGCCAGCAGCCCAACTGACCCTCTGGGGCCTGGAAACACCATATATTTT.

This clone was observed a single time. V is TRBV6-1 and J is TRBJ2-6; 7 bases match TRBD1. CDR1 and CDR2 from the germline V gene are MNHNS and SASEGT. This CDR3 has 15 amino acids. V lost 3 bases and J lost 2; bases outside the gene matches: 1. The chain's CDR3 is CASSEQGAGANVLTF. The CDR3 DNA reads TGTGCCAGCAGTGAGCAGGGGGCTGGGGCCAACGTCCTGACTTTC.

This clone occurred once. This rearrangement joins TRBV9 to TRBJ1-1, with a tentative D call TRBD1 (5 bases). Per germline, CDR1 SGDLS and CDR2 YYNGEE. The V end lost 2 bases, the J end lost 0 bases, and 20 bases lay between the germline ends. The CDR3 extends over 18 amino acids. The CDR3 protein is CASSVGLGGGKMNTEAFF. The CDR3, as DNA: TGTGCCAGCAGCGTGGGCCTCGGCGGGGGTAAGATGAACACTGAAGCTTTCTTT.

The CDR3 loop reads CASSQAAGLSTDTQYF. The CDR3 DNA reads as TGCGCCAGCAGCCAAGCCGCGGGACTGAGCACAGATACGCAGTATTTT. This sequence joins TRBV4-3 and TRBJ2-3; D may be TRBD2 (6 bases). With 1 base removed from V and 0 bases from J, the gap between germline ends came to 11 bases. In germline, CDR1 is LGHNA, CDR2 YSLEER. The CDR3 consists of 16 residues.

CDR3 sequence reads: CALGRLAGEMWIYNEQFF. The CDR3 nucleotides read TGTGCCTTAGGAAGACTAGCGGGGGAGATGTGGATCTACAATGAGCAGTTCTTC. The J gene is TRBJ2-1, the V gene TRBV15; TRBD2 matches at 12 bases. The J segment lost 3 bases and the V segment lost 11 bases, leaving 17 bases of the junction unmatched. CDR3 size: 18 residues. Germline V gene data show CDR1 as LNHNV and CDR2 as YYDKDF (reference sequence). Full variable domain (missing parts from reference TRBV15 and TRBJ2-1): DAMVIQNPRYQVTQFGKPVTLSCSQTLNHNVMYWYQQKSSQAPKLLFHYYDKDFNNEADTPDNFQSRRPNTSFCFLDIRSPGLGDTAMYLCALGRLAGEMWIYNEQFFGPGTRLTVL.

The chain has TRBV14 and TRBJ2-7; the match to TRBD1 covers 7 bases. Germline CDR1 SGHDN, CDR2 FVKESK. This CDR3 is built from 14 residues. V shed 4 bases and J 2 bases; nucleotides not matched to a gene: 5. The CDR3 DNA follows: TGTGCCAGCAGCCTTGCAGGGGGTGCCTACGAGCAGTACTTC. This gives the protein CASSLAGGAYEQYF. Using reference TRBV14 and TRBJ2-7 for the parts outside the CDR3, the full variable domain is EAGVTQFPSHSVIEKGQTVTLRCDPISGHDNLYWYRRVMGKEIKFLLHFVKESKQDESGMPNNRFLAERTGGTYSTLKVQPAELEDSGVYFCASSLAGGAYEQYFGPGTRLTVT.

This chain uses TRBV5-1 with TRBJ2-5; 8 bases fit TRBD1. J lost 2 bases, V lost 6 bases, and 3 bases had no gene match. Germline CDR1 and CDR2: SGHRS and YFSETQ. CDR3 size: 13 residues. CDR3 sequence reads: CASKNRGQETQYF. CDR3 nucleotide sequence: TGCGCCAGCAAGAACAGGGGGCAAGAGACCCAGTACTTC. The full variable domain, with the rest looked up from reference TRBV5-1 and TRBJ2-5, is KAGVTQTPRYLIKTRGQQVTLSCSPISGHRSVSWYQQTPGQGLQFLFEYFSETQRNKGNFPGRFSGRQFSNSRSEMNVSTLELGDSALYLCASKNRGQETQYFGPGTRLLVL.

The CDR3 region has the DNA TGTGCCAGCAGCGGACAGGGAGCTAATTCACCCCTCCACTTT. Translating gives CASSGQGANSPLHF. This chain connects TRBV11-2 to TRBJ1-6, with TRBD1 identical over 8 bases. This CDR3 is built from 14 residues. Germline CDR1 reads SGHAT; CDR2 reads FQNNGV. The V segment lost 5 bases and the J segment 6 bases; nucleotides outside the gene matches: 3.

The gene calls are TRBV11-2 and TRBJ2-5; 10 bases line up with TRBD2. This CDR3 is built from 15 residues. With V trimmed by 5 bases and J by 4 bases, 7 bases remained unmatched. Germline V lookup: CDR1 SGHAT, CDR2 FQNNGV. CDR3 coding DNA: TGTGCCAGCAGCGAGAGCGGGGGGGCCGCAGAGACCCAGTACTTC. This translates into CASSESGGAAETQYF. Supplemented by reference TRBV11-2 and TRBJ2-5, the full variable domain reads EAGVAQSPRYKIIEKRQSVAFWCNPISGHATLYWYQQILGQGPKLLIQFQNNGVVDDSQLPKDRFSAERLKGVDSTLKIQPAKLEDSAVYLCASSESGGAAETQYFGPGTRLLVL.

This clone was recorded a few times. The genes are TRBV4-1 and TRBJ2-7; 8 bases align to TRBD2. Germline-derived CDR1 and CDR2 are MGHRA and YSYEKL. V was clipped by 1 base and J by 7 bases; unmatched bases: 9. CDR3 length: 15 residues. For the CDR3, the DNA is TGCGCCAGCAGCCAAGGGGGAACGGGGGGGTTTGAGCAGTACTTC. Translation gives CASSQGGTGGFEQYF.

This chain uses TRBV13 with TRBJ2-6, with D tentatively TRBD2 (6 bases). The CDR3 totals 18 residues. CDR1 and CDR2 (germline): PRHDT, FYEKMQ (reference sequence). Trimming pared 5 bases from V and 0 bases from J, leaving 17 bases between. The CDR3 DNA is TGTGCCAGCAGCCAAGGACGGACTAAAAGCTCTGGGGCCAACGTCCTGACTTTC. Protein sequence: CASSQGRTKSSGANVLTF.

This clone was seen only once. The CDR3 DNA reads as TGTGCCAGCAGTTATTCAGGGGGCGGAGTGAACACTGAAGCTTTCTTT. Protein: CASSYSGGGVNTEAFF. The chain employs TRBV27 and TRBJ1-1, with 8 nucleotides matching TRBD1. V lost 4 bases, J lost 0 bases, and 7 bases stayed unmatched. The length of the CDR3 is 16 residues. Per germline, CDR1 MNHEY and CDR2 SMNVEV (reference sequence).

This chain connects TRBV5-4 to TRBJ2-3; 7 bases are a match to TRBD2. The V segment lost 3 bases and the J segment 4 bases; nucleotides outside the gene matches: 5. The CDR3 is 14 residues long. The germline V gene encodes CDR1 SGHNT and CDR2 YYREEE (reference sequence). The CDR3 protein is CASSWGGLSDTQYF. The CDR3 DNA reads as TGTGCCAGCAGCTGGGGGGGGTTATCAGATACGCAGTATTTT.

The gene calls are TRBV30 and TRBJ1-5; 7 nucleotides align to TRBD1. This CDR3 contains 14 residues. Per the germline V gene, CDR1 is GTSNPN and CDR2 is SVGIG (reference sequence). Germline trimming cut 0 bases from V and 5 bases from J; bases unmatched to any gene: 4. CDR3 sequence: CAWSVLTGDQPQHF. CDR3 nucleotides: TGTGCCTGGAGTGTATTAACAGGGGATCAGCCCCAGCATTTT. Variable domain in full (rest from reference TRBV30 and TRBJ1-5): SQTIHQWPATLVQPVGSPLSLECTVEGTSNPNLYWYRQAAGRGLQLLFYSVGIGQISSEVPQNLSASRPQDRQFILSSKKLLLSDSGFYLCAWSVLTGDQPQHFGDGTRLSIL.

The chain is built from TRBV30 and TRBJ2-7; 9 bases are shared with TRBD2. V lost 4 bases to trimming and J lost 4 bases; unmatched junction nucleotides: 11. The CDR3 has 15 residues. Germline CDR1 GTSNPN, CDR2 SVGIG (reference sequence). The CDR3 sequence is CAWMIAGANLYEQYF. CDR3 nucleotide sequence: TGTGCCTGGATGATAGCGGGGGCCAACCTTTACGAGCAGTACTTC.

The CDR3 protein is CASSPNPGTVYNEQFF. The CDR3 nucleotides are TGTGCCAGCAGCCCCAATCCCGGGACAGTATACAATGAGCAGTTCTTC. The chain carries TRBV7-8 and TRBJ2-1, with 7 bases that match TRBD1. CDR3 length: 16 residues. The V and J ends lost 5 bases and 4 bases, in that order; junction bases with no gene match: 11. Germline V gene lookup returns CDR1 SGHVS and CDR2 FQNEAQ.

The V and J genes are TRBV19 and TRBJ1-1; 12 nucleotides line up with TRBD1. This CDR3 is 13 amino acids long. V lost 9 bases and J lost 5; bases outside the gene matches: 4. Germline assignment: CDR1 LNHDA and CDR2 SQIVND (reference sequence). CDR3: CASWDRGQTEAFF. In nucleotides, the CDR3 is TGTGCCAGCTGGGACAGGGGGCAAACTGAAGCTTTCTTT.

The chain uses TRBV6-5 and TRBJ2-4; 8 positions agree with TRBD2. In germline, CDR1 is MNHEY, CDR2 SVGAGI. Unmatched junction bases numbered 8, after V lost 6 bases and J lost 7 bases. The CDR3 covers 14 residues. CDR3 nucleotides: TGTGCCAGCAGGCCCGCGGGGGGACCCAACATTCAGTACTTC. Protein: CASRPAGGPNIQYF.

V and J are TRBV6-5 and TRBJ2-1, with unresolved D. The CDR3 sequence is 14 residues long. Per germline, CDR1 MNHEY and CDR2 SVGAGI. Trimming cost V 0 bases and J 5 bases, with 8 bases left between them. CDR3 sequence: CASSYSQQHNEQFF. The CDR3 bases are TGTGCCAGCAGTTACTCGCAACAGCACAATGAGCAGTTCTTC.

CDR3 nucleotides: TGTGCCAGCAGCCCGGTCGTACTAGCGGGATCCAATGAGCAGTTCTTC. Translating gives CASSPVVLAGSNEQFF. The rearrangement joins TRBV3-1 (or the pseudogene TRBV3-2) to TRBJ2-1, with 10 bases matching TRBD2. Germline V gene data show CDR1 as LGHDT and CDR2 as YNNKEL (reference sequence). The CDR3 runs to 16 residues. V lost 4 bases, J lost 6 bases, and 9 bases stayed unmatched.

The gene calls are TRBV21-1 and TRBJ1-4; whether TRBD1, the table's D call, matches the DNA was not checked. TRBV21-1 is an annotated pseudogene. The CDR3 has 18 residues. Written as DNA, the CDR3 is TGTGCCAGCAGCAAGAGAACAGGGAACCATGCAACTAATGAAAAACTGTTTTTT. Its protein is CASSKRTGNHATNEKLFF.

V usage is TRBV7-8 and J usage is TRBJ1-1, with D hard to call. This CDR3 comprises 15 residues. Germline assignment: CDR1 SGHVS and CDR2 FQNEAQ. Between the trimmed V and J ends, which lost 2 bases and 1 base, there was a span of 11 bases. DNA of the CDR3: TGTGCCAGCAGCTTAAGGTCCGGGGAGAACACTGAAGCTTTCTTT. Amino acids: CASSLRSGENTEAFF.

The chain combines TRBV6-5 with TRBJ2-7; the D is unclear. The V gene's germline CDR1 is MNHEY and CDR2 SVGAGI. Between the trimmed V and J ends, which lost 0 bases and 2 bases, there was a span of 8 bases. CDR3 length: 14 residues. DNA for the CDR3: TGTGCCAGCAGTTACTCGAGTATGACCTACGAGCAGTACTTC. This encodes CASSYSSMTYEQYF.

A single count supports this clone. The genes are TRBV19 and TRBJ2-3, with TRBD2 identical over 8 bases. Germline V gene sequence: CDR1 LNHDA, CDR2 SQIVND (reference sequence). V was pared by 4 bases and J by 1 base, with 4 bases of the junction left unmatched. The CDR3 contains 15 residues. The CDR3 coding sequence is TGTGCCAGTAGTAAAGCGGGGGTGCGCACAGATACGCAGTATTTT. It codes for CASSKAGVRTDTQYF.

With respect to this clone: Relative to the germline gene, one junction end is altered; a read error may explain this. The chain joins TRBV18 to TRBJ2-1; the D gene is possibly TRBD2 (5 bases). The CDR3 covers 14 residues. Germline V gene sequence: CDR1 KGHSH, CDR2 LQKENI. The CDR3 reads CASSPGSSNNEQFF. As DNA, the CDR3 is TGTGCCAGCTCACCGGGGAGCTCCAACAATGAGCAGTTCTTC.

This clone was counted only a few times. Here the CDR3 reads CASSPPTGVGSYEQYF. Written as DNA, the CDR3 is TGCGCCAGCAGCCCACCTACCGGGGTTGGTTCCTACGAGCAGTACTTC. The gene calls are TRBV4-1 and TRBJ2-7; weak D call: TRBD2 (5 bases). V shed 4 bases and J shed 1 base, with 17 bases lying between them. The CDR3 extends over 16 amino acids. CDR1 and CDR2 from the germline V gene are MGHRA and YSYEKL.

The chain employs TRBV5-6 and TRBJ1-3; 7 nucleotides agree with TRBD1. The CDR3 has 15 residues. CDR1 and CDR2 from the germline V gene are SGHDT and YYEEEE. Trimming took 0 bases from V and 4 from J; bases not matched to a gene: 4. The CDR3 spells CASSLEGAGGNTIYF. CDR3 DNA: TGTGCCAGCAGCTTGGAGGGGGCAGGAGGAAACACCATATATTTT.

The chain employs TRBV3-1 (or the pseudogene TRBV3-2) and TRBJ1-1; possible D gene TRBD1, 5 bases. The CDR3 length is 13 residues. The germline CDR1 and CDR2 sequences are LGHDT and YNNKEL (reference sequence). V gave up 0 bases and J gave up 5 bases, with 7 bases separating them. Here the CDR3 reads CASSQDGGTEAFF. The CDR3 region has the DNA TGTGCCAGCAGCCAAGATGGGGGGACTGAAGCTTTCTTT.

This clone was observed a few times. The CDR3 is CASSADRGSGYEQYF. The DNA of the CDR3 is TGCGCCAGCAGCGCCGACAGGGGCTCTGGGTACGAGCAGTACTTC. The rearrangement joins TRBV5-1 to TRBJ2-7; 8 bases are a match to TRBD1. The J segment lost 4 bases and the V segment lost 4 bases, leaving 10 bases of the junction unmatched. Germline assignment: CDR1 SGHRS and CDR2 YFSETQ. The CDR3 loop spans 15 amino acids.